These 11 T cell receptor beta chains originate from one sample sequenced in a study of regulatory T cells in long-lasting Graves disease. Combining iRepertoire HTBI primers with Arm-PCR of CDR3 regions, the authors built TCR beta libraries. TCRdb redid the calling of the multiplex PCR reads with MiXCR, one entry per CDR3 protein. The table has roughly 400,000 distinct CDR3 sequences, around 17% seen once. Time point of the sample: newly diagnosed GD, antithyroid drugs for less than 3 months. Researchers made the TCR library from RNA that was extracted from PBMCs. This sample also appeared in a second study, on T cells in Graves' hyperthyroidism and ophthalmopathy.

Specimen: peripheral blood mononuclear cells (PBMCs), collected at new diagnosis, from a patient treated with antithyroid drugs. The origin of the receptors is a woman aged 18-30 years with Graves disease.

This clonotype occurred a few times. The chain carries TRBV5-4 and TRBJ1-4, with D perhaps matching TRBD1 (6 bases). CDR1 and CDR2 (germline): SGHNT, YYREEE (reference sequence). Trimming cost V 1 base and J 8 bases, with 24 bases left between them. The CDR3 covers 18 residues. This CDR3 is CASSLSDRTNDWEEKLFF. The CDR3 DNA follows: TGTGCCAGCAGCTTGTCGGACAGAACCAATGATTGGGAGGAAAAACTGTTTTTT.

In its sample, this clonotype was seen a few times. The V and J genes are TRBV29-1 and TRBJ1-2; D unresolved. The CDR3 is 13 amino acids. CDR1 SQVTM and CDR2 ANQGSEA come from the germline V gene. V gave up 4 bases and J gave up 4 bases, with 13 bases separating them. CDR3 DNA sequence: TGCAGCGTTGGTCAGCCGCCCGGCTATGGCTACACCTTC. Protein product: CSVGQPPGYGYTF.

This sequence joins TRBV7-8 and TRBJ1-2; 7 bases agree with TRBD1. The CDR3 is made up of 18 amino acids. Germline CDR1 is SGHVS and CDR2 is FQNEAQ. After removal of 3 bases from V and 5 bases from J, the junction contained 18 bases not matched to a gene. The CDR3 DNA follows: TGTGCCAGCAGCTTTACACTACCTCGACAGGGATTCGATTATGGCTACACCTTC. Translation: CASSFTLPRQGFDYGYTF.

A few counts support this clonotype. The gene calls are TRBV29-1 and TRBJ2-2; 7 bases line up with TRBD2. This CDR3 has 14 residues. From germline, CDR1 is SQVTM and CDR2 ANQGSEA. V was clipped by 4 bases and J by 3 bases; unmatched bases: 5. The CDR3 spells CSVGVAGDTGELFF. CDR3 bases: TGCAGCGTTGGAGTGGCGGGAGACACCGGGGAGCTGTTTTTT.

This clonotype occurred a few times. The chain recombines TRBV7-2 with TRBJ1-4; D gene ambiguous. Trimming removed 3 bases at V and 4 bases at J, with 6 bases between. CDR3 length equals 13 residues. Germline CDR1 is SGHTA and CDR2 is FQGNSA. The CDR3 region is CASSLALNEKLFF. The CDR3 region has the DNA TGTGCCAGCAGCTTGGCCCTTAATGAAAAACTGTTTTTT.

This clonotype was counted at least ten times. V is TRBV27 and J is TRBJ2-1, with D perhaps TRBD2 (6 bases). Germline CDR1 reads MNHEY; CDR2 reads SMNVEV (reference sequence). The CDR3 totals 16 residues. The germline V and J ends were trimmed by 6 bases and 2 bases, with 17 bases remaining between them. Here the CDR3 DNA reads TGTGCCAGCAGCACCCCGGCGGGGCAAACCTACAATGAGCAGTTCTTC. This codes for CASSTPAGQTYNEQFF.

The J gene is TRBJ1-5, the V gene TRBV7-2; TRBD1 matches at 7 bases. CDR3 length: 15 amino acids. The V and J ends lost 5 bases and 3 bases, in that order; junction bases with no gene match: 7. Germline lookup yields CDR1 SGHTA and CDR2 FQGNSA. The CDR3 DNA follows: TGTGCCAGCAGCCCCCCGGGACAGAACAATCAGCCCCAGCATTTT. Its protein is CASSPPGQNNQPQHF.

V and J are TRBV25-1 and TRBJ2-5; the D is unclear. Germline V gene lookup returns CDR1 MGHDK and CDR2 SYGVNS. With 1 base removed from V and 4 bases from J, the gap between germline ends came to 4 bases. CDR3 length: 12 residues. The DNA for the CDR3 is TGTGCCAGCAGTGAATGGACAGAGACCCAGTACTTC. Amino acids: CASSEWTETQYF.

This clonotype was counted many times. This rearrangement joins TRBV20-1 to TRBJ2-2, with 7 bases that match TRBD1. The germline gives CDR1 DFQATT, CDR2 SNEGSKA (reference sequence). V was pared by 8 bases and J by 3 bases, with 3 bases of the junction left unmatched. This CDR3 contains 12 residues. In DNA, the CDR3 is TGCAGTTGCGACAGGGACACCGGGGAGCTGTTTTTT. Protein sequence: CSCDRDTGELFF.

There are many counts of this clonotype. The rearrangement joins TRBV28 to TRBJ2-3; TRBD1 might be the D (6 bases). Germline V gene lookup returns CDR1 MDHEN and CDR2 SYDVKM. The CDR3 has 15 amino acids. The V end lost 2 bases, the J end lost 0 bases, and 9 bases lay between the germline ends. CDR3 DNA: TGTGCCAGCAGTTTAAGACAGGATAGCACAGATACGCAGTATTTT. It codes for CASSLRQDSTDTQYF.

This clonotype has only a few counts. The chain carries TRBV7-8 and TRBJ2-3, with D maybe TRBD1 (6 bases). Trimming took off 0 bases at V and 6 bases at J, with 13 bases between the two ends. CDR1 and CDR2 (germline): SGHVS, FQNEAQ. The CDR3 length is 15 residues. The CDR3 nucleotides read TGTGCCAGCAGCTTAGCGGGGGCACAGAGGGATACGCAGTATTTT. It yields the protein CASSLAGAQRDTQYF.